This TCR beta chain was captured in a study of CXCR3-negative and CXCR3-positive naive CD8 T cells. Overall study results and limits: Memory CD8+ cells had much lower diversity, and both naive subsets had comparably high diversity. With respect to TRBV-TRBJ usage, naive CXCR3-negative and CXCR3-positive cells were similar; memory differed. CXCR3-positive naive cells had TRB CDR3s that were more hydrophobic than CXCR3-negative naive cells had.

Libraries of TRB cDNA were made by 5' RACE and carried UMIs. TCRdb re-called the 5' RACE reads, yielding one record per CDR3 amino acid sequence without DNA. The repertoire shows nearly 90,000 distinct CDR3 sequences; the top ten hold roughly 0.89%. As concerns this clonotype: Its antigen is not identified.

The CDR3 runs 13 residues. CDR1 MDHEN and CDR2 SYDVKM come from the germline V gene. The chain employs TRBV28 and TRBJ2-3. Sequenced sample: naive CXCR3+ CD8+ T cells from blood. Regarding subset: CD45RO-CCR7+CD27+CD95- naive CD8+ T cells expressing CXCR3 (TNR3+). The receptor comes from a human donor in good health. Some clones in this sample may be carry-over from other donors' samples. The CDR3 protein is CASTRSRTDTQYF.